One and the same sample provided the 17 T cell receptor beta chains below, sequenced in a study of OX40 agonist ivuxolimab in advanced cancers. This table comes from immunoSEQ multiplex PCR, and its TCRdb copy is limited to in-frame clones, with some not included. The sample has under 25,000 clones, 74% seen once. The sample here was CD4+ or CD8+ T cells sorted from blood, taken in a trial of the OX40 agonist ivuxolimab. Source of these receptors: an adult with an advanced solid tumor such as melanoma, head and neck, liver or kidney cancer.

The chain uses TRBV11-2 and TRBJ1-2; weak D call: TRBD1 (5 bases). The germline V and J ends were trimmed by 8 bases and 8 bases, with 15 bases remaining between them. Germline CDR1 and CDR2: SGHAT and FQNNGV. This CDR3 region has 12 residues. The CDR3 sequence is CASGTGGTGYTF. As DNA, the CDR3 is TGTGCCAGCGGGACCGGCGGAACAGGCTACACCTTC.

This chain connects TRBV30 to TRBJ2-3; 8 bases agree with TRBD2. CDR1 is GTSNPN, CDR2 SVGIG, per germline (reference sequence). The CDR3 has 16 amino acids. Trimming at V came to 2 bases and at J to 0 bases, leaving 7 bases not matched to a gene. For the CDR3, the DNA is TGTGCCTGGAGTCCCCGGGGGGGAGGGAGCACAGATACGCAGTATTTT. Amino acids: CAWSPRGGGSTDTQYF.

This clone appeared a few times. The chain employs TRBV6-5 and TRBJ2-1; D uncertain. This CDR3 is built from 16 residues. V was clipped by 2 bases and J by 0 bases, with 11 bases between them. Germline lookup yields CDR1 MNHEY and CDR2 SVGAGI. For the CDR3, the DNA is TGTGCCAGCAGTTACGACCCAGAAATCTCCTACAATGAGCAGTTCTTC. Translated: CASSYDPEISYNEQFF.

This clone was counted between two and nine times. J is TRBJ1-1 and V is TRBV7-8; D remains ambiguous. There are 14 residues in the CDR3. The germline V gene has CDR1 SGHVS and CDR2 FQNEAQ. The V end was cut by 1 base, the J end by 3 bases, with 9 bases between. CDR3 sequence reads: CASSLVSWDTEAFF. The CDR3 DNA sequence: TGTGCCAGCAGCTTAGTATCGTGGGACACTGAAGCTTTCTTT.

This clone showed up just a few times. The chain joins TRBV27 to TRBJ1-5; D perhaps matches TRBD1 (6 bases). Trimming cost V 6 bases and J 6 bases, with 18 bases left between them. The CDR3 runs 15 residues. The germline CDR1 and CDR2 sequences are MNHEY and SMNVEV (reference sequence). The DNA for the CDR3 is TGTGCCAGCAGCCCGCCTGGAGGAGGGGGTCAGCCCCAGCATTTT. It codes for CASSPPGGGGQPQHF.

This clone has more than one count but fewer than ten. This chain connects TRBV19 to TRBJ1-2; D is perhaps TRBD1 (6 bases). CDR1 is LNHDA, CDR2 SQIVND, per germline (reference sequence). Deletions cut 7 bases from V and 4 bases from J, with 10 bases between. This CDR3 region has 12 residues. Here the CDR3 DNA reads TGTGCCAGTACATCAGGGGTCTATGGCTACACCTTC. Protein sequence: CASTSGVYGYTF.

The V call is TRBV7-9, the J call TRBJ2-1, with D hard to call. CDR3 size: 12 residues. Per germline, CDR1 SEHNR and CDR2 FQNEAQ (reference sequence). V gave up 3 bases and J gave up 5 bases, with 5 bases separating them. CDR3: CASSFSHNEQFF. The CDR3 DNA sequence: TGTGCCAGCAGCTTTAGTCACAATGAGCAGTTCTTC.

The chain couples TRBV19 to TRBJ2-1; 12 bases are shared with TRBD2. From germline, CDR1 is LNHDA and CDR2 SQIVND (reference sequence). This CDR3 contains 19 residues. The V gene end was trimmed by 5 bases and the J gene end by 7 bases; junction bases not matched to a gene: 18. This CDR3 reads CASSPLAHAVGTSGNEQFF. CDR3 sequence (DNA): TGTGCCAGTAGTCCCCTGGCCCACGCGGTTGGGACTAGCGGGAATGAGCAGTTCTTC.

The chain recombines TRBV7-8 with TRBJ2-1; D perhaps matches TRBD1 (5 bases). This CDR3 has 15 amino acids. From germline, CDR1 is SGHVS and CDR2 FQNEAQ. V lost 2 bases to trimming and J lost 5 bases, with 13 bases between them. CDR3 in amino acids: CASSLKGRSDNEQFF. CDR3 sequence (DNA): TGTGCCAGCAGCTTAAAGGGGCGCTCGGACAATGAGCAGTTCTTC.

This chain connects TRBV29-1 to TRBJ1-6; 11 bases are shared with TRBD1. Germline lookup yields CDR1 SQVTM and CDR2 ANQGSEA. V trimming: 6 bases; J trimming: 11 bases; junction bases outside the gene matches: 3. CDR3 size: 12 residues. The CDR3 region is CSVSDRGPPLHF. In nucleotides, the CDR3 is TGCAGCGTCTCGGACAGGGGGCCACCCCTCCACTTT.

This chain connects TRBV6-5 to TRBJ2-3; 12 nucleotides line up with TRBD2. The CDR3 has 15 amino acids. The germline V gene has CDR1 MNHEY and CDR2 SVGAGI. V lost 6 bases to trimming and J lost 5 bases; unmatched junction nucleotides: 6. This CDR3 is CASRPSGGARDTQYF. Here the CDR3 DNA reads TGTGCCAGCAGACCTAGCGGGGGGGCCAGAGATACGCAGTATTTT.

This chain connects TRBV6-5 to TRBJ1-2; TRBD1 matches at 8 bases. This CDR3 has 14 amino acids. CDR1 is MNHEY, CDR2 SVGAGI, per germline. V was clipped by 6 bases and J by 4 bases; unmatched bases: 7. The CDR3: CASRAGGAGYGYTF. Written as DNA, the CDR3 is TGTGCCAGCAGAGCAGGGGGCGCGGGCTATGGCTACACCTTC.

The rearrangement links TRBV13 to TRBJ2-7; 13 positions match TRBD2. The length of the CDR3 is 17 residues. From germline, CDR1 is PRHDT and CDR2 FYEKMQ (reference sequence). Trimming at V came to 5 bases and at J to 0 bases, leaving 7 bases not matched to a gene. This CDR3 is CASSPGLAGVPSYEQYF. The CDR3 bases are TGTGCCAGCAGCCCAGGACTAGCGGGAGTCCCCTCCTACGAGCAGTACTTC.

There are a few counts of this clone. CDR3 nucleotides: TGTGCCAGCAGCTTACCCGGGACTCCCAGTAGCGATACGCAGTATTTT. This translates into CASSLPGTPSSDTQYF. The rearrangement uses TRBV11-3 and TRBJ2-3; weak D call: TRBD2 (6 bases). The germline CDR1 and CDR2 sequences are SGHNT and YENEEA. V dropped 2 bases and J dropped 6 bases, with 18 bases sitting between them. CDR3 length: 16 amino acids.

This clone was counted a single time. The rearrangement links TRBV10-2 to TRBJ2-2; D may be TRBD1 (7 bases). Germline CDR1 reads WSHSY; CDR2 reads SAAADI. The V and J ends lost 4 bases and 0 bases respectively, with 12 bases between them. This CDR3 is 16 amino acids long. DNA of the CDR3: TGCGCCAGCAGTGGCGGGACAGTAACGAACACCGGGGAGCTGTTTTTT. This gives the protein CASSGGTVTNTGELFF.

The chain employs TRBV2 and TRBJ2-1; 8 nucleotides agree with TRBD2. CDR1 SNHLY and CDR2 FYNNEI come from the germline V gene. The CDR3 contains 16 residues. Germline trimming cut 7 bases from V and 6 bases from J; bases unmatched to any gene: 14. CDR3 loop: CASNSLAGNPPNEQFF. In nucleotides, the CDR3 is TGTGCCAGCAATAGCTTAGCGGGGAACCCTCCCAATGAGCAGTTCTTC.

This chain links TRBV28 with TRBJ1-3, with D possibly matching TRBD1 (6 bases). CDR1 and CDR2 from the germline V gene are MDHEN and SYDVKM. V was pared by 6 bases and J by 0 bases, with 15 bases between. This CDR3 is 16 amino acids long. CDR3 sequence (DNA): TGTGCCAGCAGCCCCCTCGGACAGCACTCTGGAAACACCATATATTTT. It codes for CASSPLGQHSGNTIYF.